These T cell receptor beta chains were read from a single sample in a study of identical twins' blood T cells. MiXCR, run by TCRdb on the 5' RACE reads, gives a single entry per CDR3 protein. The repertoire includes roughly 340,000 distinct CDR3 sequences, approximately 30% of them detected once, and approximately 6.6% sits in the top ten. Material for sequencing was PBMCs. The receptors come from a woman aged 18-55 years in good health. Each CDR3 is given with its conserved first and last residue. Fields, in order: D gene, clone size, J gene, V gene, CDR3 DNA, CDR3 protein. D genes are given only for firm matches. Only part of the rows carry a size: once, few, many, or a class if the clone is expanded.

d_call: .
clone_size: few
j_call: TRBJ2-1
v_call: TRBV28
cdr3_nt: TGTGCCAGCAGTTTTGTGGGTAGTAAGTTCTTC
cdr3_aa: CASSFVGSKFF

d_call: .
clone_size: .
j_call: TRBJ2-3
v_call: TRBV4-3
cdr3_nt: TGCGCCAGCAGCCCTGAACCCAGCGGAGGCCTTTCTACGCAGTATTTT
cdr3_aa: CASSPEPSGGLSTQYF

d_call: .
clone_size: .
j_call: TRBJ2-7
v_call: TRBV7-8
cdr3_nt: TGTGCCAGCAGCTTACATGTTCCGGGCTCCTACGAGCAGTACTTC
cdr3_aa: CASSLHVPGSYEQYF

d_call: .
clone_size: few
j_call: TRBJ1-1
v_call: TRBV27
cdr3_nt: TGTGCCAGCAGTCCCGGGACACGTGAAGCTTTCTTT
cdr3_aa: CASSPGTREAFF

d_call: .
clone_size: few
j_call: TRBJ1-1
v_call: TRBV19
cdr3_nt: TGTGCCAGTAGTATTAATCGGGATATGAACACTGAAGCTTTCTTT
cdr3_aa: CASSINRDMNTEAFF

d_call: .
clone_size: .
j_call: TRBJ1-1
v_call: TRBV5-4
cdr3_nt: TGTGCCAGCAGCTTGCGTGGGGGCGCAAATTCGGACACTGAAGCTTTCTTT
cdr3_aa: CASSLRGGANSDTEAFF

d_call: TRBD2
clone_size: .
j_call: TRBJ2-2
v_call: TRBV20-1
cdr3_nt: TGCAGCGCGGGGGTCCCGAACACCGGGGAGCTGTTTTTT
cdr3_aa: CSAGVPNTGELFF

d_call: .
clone_size: few
j_call: TRBJ2-7
v_call: TRBV9
cdr3_nt: TGTGCCAGCAGCGTAGAAGCCCGAAAAGCGTCACCCTACGAGCAGTACTTC
cdr3_aa: CASSVEARKASPYEQYF

d_call: .
clone_size: few
j_call: TRBJ1-1
v_call: TRBV9
cdr3_nt: TGTGCCAGCAGCGACGGCGGGGCCGGAGGAGCTTTCTTT
cdr3_aa: CASSDGGAGGAFF

d_call: .
clone_size: .
j_call: TRBJ1-2
v_call: TRBV18
cdr3_nt: TGTGCCAGCTCACCCAGCTTGGACTATGGCTACACCTTC
cdr3_aa: CASSPSLDYGYTF

d_call: TRBD1
clone_size: .
j_call: TRBJ2-1
v_call: TRBV20-1
cdr3_nt: TGCAGTGCTCTAAACCTACAGGGGGCGCACGATGAGCAGTTCTTC
cdr3_aa: CSALNLQGAHDEQFF

d_call: .
clone_size: many
j_call: TRBJ1-2
v_call: TRBV11-2
cdr3_nt: TGTGCCAGCAGCTTAACGATAGGGGGGATCTATGGCTACACCTTC
cdr3_aa: CASSLTIGGIYGYTF

d_call: .
clone_size: .
j_call: TRBJ1-2
v_call: TRBV29-1
cdr3_nt: TGCAGCGTACAGGACAGCCCATCGGGCTACACCTTC
cdr3_aa: CSVQDSPSGYTF

d_call: TRBD1
clone_size: few
j_call: TRBJ2-1
v_call: TRBV27
cdr3_nt: TGTGCCAGCAGTTTATCGCAGGGGGTATACAATGAGCAGTTCTTC
cdr3_aa: CASSLSQGVYNEQFF

d_call: .
clone_size: .
j_call: TRBJ1-3
v_call: TRBV29-1
cdr3_nt: TGCAGCGTGGAGCGGGCTGCGGGAAACACCATATATTTT
cdr3_aa: CSVERAAGNTIYF

d_call: TRBD2
clone_size: .
j_call: TRBJ2-5
v_call: TRBV9
cdr3_nt: TGTGCCAGCAGCCAAGGACTAGCGGAACAAGAGACCCAGTACTTC
cdr3_aa: CASSQGLAEQETQYF

d_call: .
clone_size: many
j_call: TRBJ1-3
v_call: TRBV2
cdr3_nt: TGTGCCAGCAGTGACCCAGGCTCTGGAAACACCATATATTTT
cdr3_aa: CASSDPGSGNTIYF

d_call: .
clone_size: few
j_call: TRBJ2-2
v_call: TRBV13
cdr3_nt: TGTGCCAGCAGCTTATTGGGGGCTGGCACCGGGGAGCTGTTTTTT
cdr3_aa: CASSLLGAGTGELFF

d_call: .
clone_size: few
j_call: TRBJ2-2
v_call: TRBV5-1
cdr3_nt: TGCGCCAGCAGCTCTCCTACCGGGACCAACACCGGGGAGCTGTTTTTT
cdr3_aa: CASSSPTGTNTGELFF

d_call: .
clone_size: .
j_call: TRBJ1-2
v_call: TRBV13
cdr3_nt: TGTGCCAGCAGCGCTGGACAACCCTACTATGGCTACACCTTC
cdr3_aa: CASSAGQPYYGYTF

d_call: .
clone_size: .
j_call: TRBJ2-2
v_call: TRBV18
cdr3_nt: TGTGCCAGCTCACCTAGGTTCGACGGGGGCACCGGGGAGCTGTTTTTT
cdr3_aa: CASSPRFDGGTGELFF

d_call: .
clone_size: few
j_call: TRBJ1-1
v_call: TRBV29-1
cdr3_nt: TGCAGCGCCACTAACGGGGCCCTGTTTAACACTGAAGCTTTCTTT
cdr3_aa: CSATNGALFNTEAFF

d_call: .
clone_size: few
j_call: TRBJ1-2
v_call: TRBV7-2
cdr3_nt: TGTGCCAGCAGCTCCGCCTTGTTGAGGGGCTACACCTTC
cdr3_aa: CASSSALLRGYTF

d_call: TRBD2
clone_size: few
j_call: TRBJ2-3
v_call: TRBV7-9
cdr3_nt: TGTGCCAGCAGCCCAGGACTAGCGAGTGCCAATACGCAGTATTTT
cdr3_aa: CASSPGLASANTQYF

d_call: .
clone_size: .
j_call: TRBJ2-7
v_call: TRBV5-1
cdr3_nt: TGCGCCAGCAGCCTAACGACAGACGAGCAGTACTTC
cdr3_aa: CASSLTTDEQYF

d_call: .
clone_size: .
j_call: TRBJ2-7
v_call: TRBV10-3
cdr3_nt: TGTGCCATCAGCCAGGGGCCCGAGCAGTACTTC
cdr3_aa: CAISQGPEQYF

d_call: .
clone_size: few
j_call: TRBJ2-4
v_call: TRBV5-1
cdr3_nt: TGCGCCAGCAGCCCTCAGGGATCCAAAAACATTCAGTACTTC
cdr3_aa: CASSPQGSKNIQYF

d_call: TRBD1
clone_size: .
j_call: TRBJ1-6
v_call: TRBV6-4
cdr3_nt: TGTGCCAGCTCGCGAACCGGGACAGGGGACATGAATTCACCCCTCCACTTT
cdr3_aa: CASSRTGTGDMNSPLHF

d_call: TRBD1
clone_size: few
j_call: TRBJ2-2
v_call: TRBV20-1
cdr3_nt: TGCAGTGCTAAAGGGACAGCCGACGCCGGGGAGCTGTTTTTT
cdr3_aa: CSAKGTADAGELFF

d_call: .
clone_size: .
j_call: TRBJ2-1
v_call: TRBV29-1
cdr3_nt: TGCAGCGTCCGCACCGCTACTGACAATGAGCAGTTCTTC
cdr3_aa: CSVRTATDNEQFF

d_call: .
clone_size: many
j_call: TRBJ1-1
v_call: TRBV6-5
cdr3_nt: TGTGCCAGCAGTTACCGATGGGGGGACACTGAAGCTTTCTTT
cdr3_aa: CASSYRWGDTEAFF

d_call: .
clone_size: many
j_call: TRBJ2-7
v_call: TRBV5-6
cdr3_nt: TGTGCCAGCAGCTTGATTGGCGGGGACGAGCAGTACTTC
cdr3_aa: CASSLIGGDEQYF

d_call: TRBD1
clone_size: few
j_call: TRBJ2-5
v_call: TRBV2
cdr3_nt: TGTGCCAGCAGTGAATCCGACAGGGCTTCTGTGACCCAGTACTTC
cdr3_aa: CASSESDRASVTQYF

d_call: .
clone_size: few
j_call: TRBJ2-7
v_call: TRBV19
cdr3_nt: TGTGCCAGTAGTATAGGACAGCTCTACGAGCAGTACTTC
cdr3_aa: CASSIGQLYEQYF

d_call: TRBD1
clone_size: once
j_call: TRBJ1-4
v_call: TRBV29-1
cdr3_nt: TGCAGCGTTATACCGGGACAGAATGAAAAACTGTTTTTT
cdr3_aa: CSVIPGQNEKLFF

d_call: .
clone_size: .
j_call: TRBJ2-3
v_call: TRBV7-8
cdr3_nt: TGTGCCAGCAGCCCTCGGGCTAGCAGAACAGATACGCAGTATTTT
cdr3_aa: CASSPRASRTDTQYF

d_call: .
clone_size: .
j_call: TRBJ2-1
v_call: TRBV2
cdr3_nt: TGTGCCAGCAGCGGGGACGGCGGATACAATGAGCAGTTCTTC
cdr3_aa: CASSGDGGYNEQFF

d_call: TRBD1
clone_size: many
j_call: TRBJ1-6
v_call: TRBV10-3
cdr3_nt: TGTGCCATCAGGGGACAGGGTGATAATTCACCCCTCCACTTT
cdr3_aa: CAIRGQGDNSPLHF

d_call: .
clone_size: .
j_call: TRBJ1-1
v_call: TRBV2
cdr3_nt: TGTGCCAGCATAAGGGGAGTTAGGAACACTGAAGCTTTCTTT
cdr3_aa: CASIRGVRNTEAFF

d_call: .
clone_size: many
j_call: TRBJ2-2
v_call: TRBV11-2
cdr3_nt: TGTGCCAGCAGCTTCAGGGCGAACGGGGAGCTGTTTTTT
cdr3_aa: CASSFRANGELFF

d_call: .
clone_size: .
j_call: TRBJ1-2
v_call: TRBV13
cdr3_nt: TGTGCCAGCAGCTTAGAGACCCTCTATGGCTACACCTTC
cdr3_aa: CASSLETLYGYTF

d_call: TRBD1
clone_size: many
j_call: TRBJ1-6
v_call: TRBV7-9
cdr3_nt: TGTGCCAGCAGCTCTTCCGGGACAGGGAGGGATTCACCCCTCCACTTT
cdr3_aa: CASSSSGTGRDSPLHF

d_call: TRBD2
clone_size: .
j_call: TRBJ2-2
v_call: TRBV2
cdr3_nt: TGTGCCAGCAGTGTCGTCGGGAGGACCGGGGAGCTGTTTTTT
cdr3_aa: CASSVVGRTGELFF

d_call: .
clone_size: .
j_call: TRBJ1-1
v_call: TRBV20-1
cdr3_nt: TGCAGTGCGAGCAGGGTAGGGAGGGTTGGCACTGAAGCTTTCTTT
cdr3_aa: CSASRVGRVGTEAFF

d_call: .
clone_size: few
j_call: TRBJ2-3
v_call: TRBV9
cdr3_nt: TGTGCCAGCAGCCGTGCCGGGACAGATACGCAGTATTTT
cdr3_aa: CASSRAGTDTQYF

d_call: .
clone_size: .
j_call: TRBJ1-3
v_call: TRBV29-1
cdr3_nt: TGCAGCGTTGAGGGAAGGATAAACACCATATATTTT
cdr3_aa: CSVEGRINTIYF

d_call: .
clone_size: few
j_call: TRBJ2-1
v_call: TRBV6-2/TRBV6-3
cdr3_nt: TGTGCCAGCAGGCCGGGACGGATCTACAATGAGCAGTTCTTC
cdr3_aa: CASRPGRIYNEQFF

d_call: .
clone_size: many
j_call: TRBJ2-2
v_call: TRBV20-1
cdr3_nt: TGCAGTGCTAGCCAGCGGACCGGGGAGCTGTTTTTT
cdr3_aa: CSASQRTGELFF

d_call: .
clone_size: few
j_call: TRBJ1-5
v_call: TRBV19
cdr3_nt: TGTGCCAGTAGGACGGGAGGACCCCAGCATTTT
cdr3_aa: CASRTGGPQHF

d_call: .
clone_size: few
j_call: TRBJ1-2
v_call: TRBV9
cdr3_nt: TGTGCCAGCAGCGAGAGGCCCGGAGCAACCTACTATGGCTACACCTTC
cdr3_aa: CASSERPGATYYGYTF

d_call: .
clone_size: few
j_call: TRBJ2-1
v_call: TRBV29-1
cdr3_nt: TGCAGCGTTGAGTTCGATGGAAACGAGCAGTTCTTC
cdr3_aa: CSVEFDGNEQFF